Below are 8 T cell receptor beta chains sequenced from a single sample in a study of cytomegalovirus exposure and HLA in healthy donors. Primers included in the PCR were 60 Vbeta and 13 Jbeta primers. Assay used: immunoSEQ multiplex PCR; TCRdb lists only in-frame clones, some missing. The table lists tens of thousands of clones, with roughly an eighth in the top ten. The sequenced material came from PBMCs. These receptors were obtained from a man between 18 and 35 years old in good health and CMV-seropositive.

About this clone itself: This CDR3 is also generated by other DNA sequences in the sample. The V gene is TRBV5-1, the J gene TRBJ2-3; D unclear. CDR3 length: 14 residues. The germline gives CDR1 SGHRS, CDR2 YFSETQ. The V and J ends lost 2 bases and 0 bases respectively, with 7 bases between them. The CDR3 spells CASSFSESTDTQYF. The CDR3 DNA follows: TGCGCCAGCAGCTTTTCGGAGAGCACAGATACGCAGTATTTT. Based on the CDR3 plus reference TRBV5-1 and TRBJ2-3, the full variable domain is KAGVTQTPRYLIKTRGQQVTLSCSPISGHRSVSWYQQTPGQGLQFLFEYFSETQRNKGNFPGRFSGRQFSNSRSEMNVSTLELGDSALYLCASSFSESTDTQYFGPGTRLTVL.

The V and J genes are TRBV9 and TRBJ1-6, with TRBD1 as a possible D gene (5 bases). The V and J ends lost 4 bases and 8 bases respectively, with 13 bases between them. The CDR3 is made up of 14 amino acids. Per germline, CDR1 SGDLS and CDR2 YYNGEE. The CDR3 nucleotides read TGTGCCAGCAGCCCACAAACGGGGGATTCACCCCTCCACTTT. Amino acids: CASSPQTGDSPLHF.

The chain couples TRBV11-2 to TRBJ1-1; TRBD1 matches 9 bases. CDR1 is SGHAT, CDR2 FQNNGV, per germline. Trimming at V came to 5 bases and at J to 8 bases, leaving 9 bases not matched to a gene. This CDR3 has 14 amino acids. The chain's CDR3 is CASSPGTGSGEAFF. CDR3 DNA: TGTGCCAGCAGCCCCGGGACAGGGTCTGGAGAAGCTTTCTTT.

V gene TRBV11-3 combines with J gene TRBJ2-1; TRBD2 matches at 11 bases. CDR1 and CDR2 (germline): SGHNT, YENEEA. This CDR3 has 15 amino acids. The V gene end was trimmed by 5 bases and the J gene end by 6 bases; junction bases not matched to a gene: 6. CDR3 sequence (DNA): TGTGCCAGCAGCCTAGCGGGAGGACTAATCAATGAGCAGTTCTTC. This codes for CASSLAGGLINEQFF.

This chain links TRBV4-2 with TRBJ2-1; 10 nucleotides align to TRBD2. This CDR3 is 18 amino acids long. V lost 0 bases to trimming and J lost 7 bases; unmatched junction nucleotides: 12. Germline CDR1 is LGHNA and CDR2 is YNFKEQ. Here the CDR3 reads CASSQEVGASGSRNEQFF. CDR3 bases: TGTGCCAGCAGCCAAGAAGTAGGAGCTAGCGGGAGTAGAAATGAGCAGTTCTTC.

The chain uses TRBV30 and TRBJ2-7, with 13 positions matching TRBD2. Germline V lookup: CDR1 GTSNPN, CDR2 SVGIG (reference sequence). V was pared by 1 base and J by 3 bases, with 0 bases of the junction left unmatched. CDR3 length: 14 residues. Here the CDR3 DNA reads TGTGCCTGGAGTGGACTAGCGGGAGGCTACGAGCAGTACTTC. It codes for CAWSGLAGGYEQYF.

The chain recombines TRBV25-1 with TRBJ2-3; TRBD2 matches 7 bases. The germline V gene has CDR1 MGHDK and CDR2 SYGVNS. This CDR3 is 14 amino acids long. J gave up 7 bases and V 2 bases, and 6 bases lay outside the gene matches. CDR3 region: CASSEAGAGNTQYF. Here the CDR3 DNA reads TGTGCCAGCAGTGAAGCGGGAGCGGGGAATACGCAGTATTTT.

The V and J genes are TRBV30 and TRBJ1-3; D not resolved. This CDR3 has 15 residues. Germline lookup yields CDR1 GTSNPN and CDR2 SVGIG (reference sequence). V lost 0 bases and J 4 bases, leaving 13 bases between the germline ends. The CDR3 region has the DNA TGTGCCTGGAGTGTACTCGGTGGAGGGGGAAACACCATATATTTT. Translating gives CAWSVLGGGGNTIYF.